A single sample gave rise to the 19 T cell receptor beta chains below, sequenced in a study of blood T cell repertoires in COVID-19. Profiling relied on immunoSEQ multiplex PCR, and the TCRdb table lists in-frame clones only, not all of them. This sample has 300,000 to 450,000 clones, with roughly nine tenths found just once. Sample: peripheral blood. Source of these receptors: a woman aged 25-40 years with COVID-19, enrolled during active disease.

The genes are TRBV19 and TRBJ1-5; no definite D call. Looked up from germline, CDR1 is LNHDA and CDR2 is SQIVND (reference sequence). Trimming took 5 bases from V and 9 from J, leaving 17 bases between them. The CDR3 sequence is 14 residues long. The CDR3 sequence: CASSLPPPRMPQHF. In DNA, the CDR3 is TGTGCCAGTAGTCTACCGCCACCTAGGATGCCCCAGCATTTT.

The V gene is TRBV4-1, the J gene TRBJ1-4; tentative D call: TRBD1 (5 bases). V was trimmed by 4 bases and J by 7 bases, leaving 19 bases between them. This CDR3 has 16 amino acids. Germline V CDR1 and CDR2: MGHRA, YSYEKL. CDR3 in amino acids: CASSPPGGSVGEKLFF. The DNA of the CDR3 is TGCGCCAGCAGCCCCCCCGGGGGTTCCGTTGGTGAAAAACTGTTTTTT.

The chain couples TRBV5-4 to TRBJ1-4; TRBD1 matches 7 bases. The V segment lost 4 bases and the J segment 0 bases; nucleotides outside the gene matches: 12. Germline assignment: CDR1 SGHNT and CDR2 YYREEE (reference sequence). The CDR3 has 18 amino acids. The DNA of the CDR3 is TGTGCCAGCAGCAACCCGGGCCGGGACAGTGCAACTAATGAAAAACTGTTTTTT. Encoded protein: CASSNPGRDSATNEKLFF.

J is TRBJ1-6 and V is TRBV4-1; 8 nucleotides agree with TRBD1. J lost 9 bases, V lost 2 bases, and 6 bases had no gene match. Germline V gene sequence: CDR1 MGHRA, CDR2 YSYEKL. This CDR3 is built from 15 residues. The CDR3 spells CASSQPRDRFSPLHF. CDR3 bases: TGCGCCAGCAGCCAACCTCGGGACAGGTTTTCACCCCTCCACTTT.

This clone was detected only once. The rearrangement links TRBV7-2 to TRBJ2-1; D possibly corresponds to TRBD2 (6 bases). The V gene's germline CDR1 is SGHTA and CDR2 FQGNSA. Trimming stripped 5 bases from V and 8 bases from J, with 16 bases between. CDR3 size: 14 residues. The CDR3, as DNA: TGTGCCAGCAGCATGACTAGTATTTGGGATGAGCAGTTCTTC. Its translation: CASSMTSIWDEQFF.

V and J are TRBV4-3 and TRBJ1-1; 8 positions match TRBD1. CDR1 and CDR2 (germline): LGHNA, YSLEER. The CDR3 spans 15 residues. V trimming: 0 bases; J trimming: 5 bases; junction bases outside the gene matches: 5. Here the CDR3 reads CASSQDKDRATEAFF. CDR3 DNA: TGCGCCAGCAGCCAAGATAAGGACAGGGCGACTGAAGCTTTCTTT.

The chain combines TRBV19 with TRBJ1-1, with 8 bases fitting TRBD1. The junction had 9 bases not matched to a gene; V was cut back by 3 bases and J by 6 bases. The germline V gene has CDR1 LNHDA and CDR2 SQIVND (reference sequence). The CDR3 runs 15 residues. Here the CDR3 reads CASSMRDRRVAEAFF. The DNA for the CDR3 is TGTGCCAGTAGTATGAGGGACAGGAGAGTAGCTGAAGCTTTCTTT.

The chain combines TRBV9 with TRBJ2-6, with 9 bases fitting TRBD1. Looked up from germline, CDR1 is SGDLS and CDR2 is YYNGEE. Unmatched junction bases numbered 7, after V lost 3 bases and J lost 0 bases. CDR3 length: 18 residues. The CDR3 coding sequence is TGTGCCAGCAGCGCGGGACAGGGTTCCTTCTCTGGGGCCAACGTCCTGACTTTC. As protein: CASSAGQGSFSGANVLTF.

This clone appeared a few times. J is TRBJ1-1 and V is TRBV4-1; unclear D gene. CDR1 and CDR2 from the germline V gene are MGHRA and YSYEKL. CDR3 length equals 15 residues. V lost 2 bases and J 0 bases, leaving 10 bases between the germline ends. CDR3 in DNA: TGCGCCAGCAGCCAACGTGGGCGCGTGAACACTGAAGCTTTCTTT. It is translated as CASSQRGRVNTEAFF.

With regard to this clone: The junction and the germline gene differ at one end; a read error may be behind it. The rearrangement uses TRBV7-8 and TRBJ2-5, with 7 bases aligning to TRBD2. Germline CDR1 is SGHVS and CDR2 is FQNEAQ. The CDR3 loop spans 14 amino acids. DNA of the CDR3: TGTGCCAGCAGCTTAGTTGTGGGGGGGAGGCGGGAGAACTTC. Translating it yields CASSLVVGGRRENF.

The chain employs TRBV5-1 and TRBJ1-3, with 10 nucleotides matching TRBD1. Germline-derived CDR1 and CDR2 are SGHRS and YFSETQ. This CDR3 has 16 residues. V shed 1 base and J 7 bases; nucleotides not matched to a gene: 8. The DNA of the CDR3 is TGCGCCAGCAGCTTGTCCCCGACAGGGGGCGCGAACACCATATATTTT. It codes for CASSLSPTGGANTIYF.

V and J are TRBV7-6 and TRBJ1-3, with TRBD1 as a possible D gene (5 bases). V lost 6 bases, J lost 3 bases, and 18 bases lay in between. The CDR3 is 16 residues long. In germline, CDR1 is SGHVS, CDR2 FNYEAQ. This CDR3 is CASRPATGGNGNTIYF. In DNA form, the CDR3 reads TGTGCCAGCAGACCAGCGACTGGGGGGAATGGAAACACCATATATTTT.

The chain recombines TRBV19 with TRBJ1-1; D may be TRBD1 (6 bases). The CDR3 runs to 14 residues. V lost 1 base and J 3 bases, leaving 9 bases between the germline ends. CDR1 is LNHDA, CDR2 SQIVND, per germline (reference sequence). The CDR3 sequence: CASSIAAGDTEAFF. DNA of the CDR3: TGTGCCAGTAGTATAGCCGCAGGGGACACTGAAGCTTTCTTT.

This clone was picked up a small number of times. The chain combines TRBV5-5 with TRBJ1-1; D not resolved. The V gene lost 7 bases and the J gene lost 0 bases, with 7 bases spanning the gap. This CDR3 spans 12 amino acids. Germline values: CDR1 SGHKS, CDR2 YYEKEE (reference sequence). CDR3 region: CASHGVNTEAFF. The CDR3, as DNA: TGTGCCAGCCACGGGGTGAACACTGAAGCTTTCTTT.

This rearrangement joins TRBV11-2 to TRBJ2-5, with 7 bases identical to TRBD2. Trimming at V came to 1 base and at J to 6 bases, leaving 8 bases not matched to a gene. The germline V gene encodes CDR1 SGHAT and CDR2 FQNNGV. CDR3 length: 15 residues. For the CDR3, the DNA is TGTGCCAGCAGCTTAGTTTTTGCCGGGGGGAAGACCCAGTACTTC. It specifies CASSLVFAGGKTQYF.

The chain employs TRBV7-2 and TRBJ2-5; weak D call: TRBD2 (5 bases). The germline V and J ends were trimmed by 0 bases and 4 bases, with 12 bases remaining between them. The germline V gene encodes CDR1 SGHTA and CDR2 FQGNSA. The CDR3 spans 15 residues. The CDR3 bases are TGTGCCAGCAGCTTAGCGTCGAGGGTTGGAGAGACCCAGTACTTC. Residues: CASSLASRVGETQYF.

This chain uses TRBV19 with TRBJ2-2, with 12 positions matching TRBD1. Germline assignment: CDR1 LNHDA and CDR2 SQIVND (reference sequence). CDR3 size: 16 residues. V dropped 5 bases and J dropped 4; count of bases not matched to a gene: 5. CDR3 nucleotide sequence: TGTGCCAGTAGTCCCGGGACAGGGGGCCTCACCGGGGAGCTGTTTTTT. This encodes CASSPGTGGLTGELFF.

The chain carries TRBV2 and TRBJ2-1; maybe TRBD1 (5 bases). This CDR3 is built from 13 residues. Germline V gene data show CDR1 as SNHLY and CDR2 as FYNNEI. The V end was cut by 7 bases, the J end by 5 bases, with 12 bases between. The CDR3 DNA follows: TGTGCCAGCAACCAGGACAATAACAATGAGCAGTTCTTC. Its translation is CASNQDNNNEQFF.

This rearrangement joins TRBV27 to TRBJ2-5; D perhaps matches TRBD2 (6 bases). The CDR3 runs 14 residues. The germline V gene encodes CDR1 MNHEY and CDR2 SMNVEV (reference sequence). Trimming shortened V by 5 bases and J by 2 bases, and 12 bases separated the two germline ends. The CDR3 nucleotides are TGTGCCAGCAGTCCGGCCGGGAGACAAGAGACCCAGTACTTC. It specifies CASSPAGRQETQYF.